This note documents a single T cell receptor beta chain sequence. Coverage ceases 3 residues before the CDR3 finishes, and the germline J gene fills in the end. The V and J ends lost 3 bases and 0 bases, in that order; junction bases with no gene match: 15. The V gene's germline CDR1 is MDHEN and CDR2 SYDVKM. This CDR3 has 19 residues. Average input was approximately 1,200 ng genomic DNA for immunoSEQ TCR beta CDR3 amplification. Clones were read by immunoSEQ multiplex PCR, and TCRdb kept only the in-frame ones, dropping some. The sample's table shows 40,000 to 45,000 clones. The sample comes from a study of T cells in women clearing cervical HPV infection. Study summary: No precancer developed; the control's incident HPV16 infection cleared within 12 months.

All participants had a single incident cervical HPV16 infection, and prevalent HPV16 infections were excluded. The source of this sequence is a woman between 18 and 69 years old with a cervical HPV16 infection that either progressed to CIN3+ or cleared (not recorded which). The sample comprised blood buffy coat. The V gene is TRBV28, the J gene TRBJ2-3; TRBD2 matches 7 bases. The DNA read from the CDR3 is TGTGCCAGCAGTTTCCGCTCGGGCGGGAGTGATCCTAGCACAGATACG. It translates to CASSFRSGGSDPSTDT. The whole CDR3 region reads CASSFRSGGSDPSTDTQYF.